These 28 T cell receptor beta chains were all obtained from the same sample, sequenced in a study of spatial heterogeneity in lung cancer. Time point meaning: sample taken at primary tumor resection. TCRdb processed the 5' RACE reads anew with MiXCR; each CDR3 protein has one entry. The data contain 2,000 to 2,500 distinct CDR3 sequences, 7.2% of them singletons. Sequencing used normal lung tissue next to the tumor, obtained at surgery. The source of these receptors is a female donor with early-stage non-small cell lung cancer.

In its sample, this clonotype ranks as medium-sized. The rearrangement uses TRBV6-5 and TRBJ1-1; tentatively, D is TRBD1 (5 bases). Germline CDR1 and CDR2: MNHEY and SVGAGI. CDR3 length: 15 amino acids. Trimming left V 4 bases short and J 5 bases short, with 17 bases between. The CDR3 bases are TGTGCCAGCAGTTCCGGCCGGAGGGGAGGAACTGAAGCTTTCTTT. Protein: CASSSGRRGGTEAFF.

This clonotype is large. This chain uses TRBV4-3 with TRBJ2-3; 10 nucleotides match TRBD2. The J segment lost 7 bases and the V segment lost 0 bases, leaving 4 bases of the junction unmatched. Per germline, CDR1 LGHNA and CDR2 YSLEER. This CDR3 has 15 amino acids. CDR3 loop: CASSQDSGGKNTQYF. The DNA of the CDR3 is TGCGCCAGCAGCCAAGATAGCGGGGGGAAAAATACGCAGTATTTT.

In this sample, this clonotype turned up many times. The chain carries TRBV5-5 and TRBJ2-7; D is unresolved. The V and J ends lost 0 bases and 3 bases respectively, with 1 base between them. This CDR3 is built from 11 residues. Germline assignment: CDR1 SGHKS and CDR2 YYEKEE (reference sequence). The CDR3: CASSLDYEQYF. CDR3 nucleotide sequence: TGTGCCAGCAGCTTGGACTACGAGCAGTACTTC.

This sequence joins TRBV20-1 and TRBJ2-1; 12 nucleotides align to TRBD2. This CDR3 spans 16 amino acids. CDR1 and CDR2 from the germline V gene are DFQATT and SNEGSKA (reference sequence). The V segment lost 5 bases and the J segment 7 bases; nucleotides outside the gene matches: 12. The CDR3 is CSASHPTSGRINEQFF. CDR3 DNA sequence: TGCAGTGCTTCTCACCCGACTAGCGGGAGAATAAATGAGCAGTTCTTC.

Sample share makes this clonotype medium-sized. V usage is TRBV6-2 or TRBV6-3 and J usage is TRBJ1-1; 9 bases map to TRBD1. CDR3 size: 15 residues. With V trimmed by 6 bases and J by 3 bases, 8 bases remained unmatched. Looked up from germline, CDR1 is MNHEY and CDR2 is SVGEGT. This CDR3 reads CASSTTGGADTEAFF. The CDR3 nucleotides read TGTGCCAGCAGCACTACAGGGGGCGCGGACACTGAAGCTTTCTTT.

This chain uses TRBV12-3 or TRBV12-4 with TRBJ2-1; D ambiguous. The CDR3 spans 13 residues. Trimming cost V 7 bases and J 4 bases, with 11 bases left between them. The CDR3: CASKPDPYNEQFF. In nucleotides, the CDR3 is TGTGCCAGCAAACCGGACCCGTACAATGAGCAGTTCTTC.

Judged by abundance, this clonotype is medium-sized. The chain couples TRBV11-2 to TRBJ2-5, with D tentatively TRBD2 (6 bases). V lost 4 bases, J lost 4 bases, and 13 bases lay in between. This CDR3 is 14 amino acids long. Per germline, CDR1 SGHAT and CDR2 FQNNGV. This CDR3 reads CASSSTPSAETQYF. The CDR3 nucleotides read TGTGCCAGCAGCTCAACGCCTAGCGCAGAGACCCAGTACTTC.

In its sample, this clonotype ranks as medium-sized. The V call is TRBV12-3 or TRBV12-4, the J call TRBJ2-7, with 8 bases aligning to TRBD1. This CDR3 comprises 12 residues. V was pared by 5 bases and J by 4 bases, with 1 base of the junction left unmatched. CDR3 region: CASSRTGYEQYF. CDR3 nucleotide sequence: TGTGCCAGCAGTCGGACAGGGTACGAGCAGTACTTC.

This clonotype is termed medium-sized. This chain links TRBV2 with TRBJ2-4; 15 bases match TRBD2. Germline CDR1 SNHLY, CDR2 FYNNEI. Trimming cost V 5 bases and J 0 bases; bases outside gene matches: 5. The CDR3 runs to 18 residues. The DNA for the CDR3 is TGTGCCAGCAGTCCGGGACTAGCGGGGGGACTAGCCAAAAACATTCAGTACTTC. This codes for CASSPGLAGGLAKNIQYF.

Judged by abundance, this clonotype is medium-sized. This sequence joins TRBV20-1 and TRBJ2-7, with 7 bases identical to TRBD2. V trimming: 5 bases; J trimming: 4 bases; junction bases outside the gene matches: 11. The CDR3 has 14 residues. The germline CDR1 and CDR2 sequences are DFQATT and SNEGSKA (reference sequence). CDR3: CSASGTGLSYEQYF. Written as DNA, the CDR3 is TGCAGTGCTTCAGGGACGGGACTAAGTTACGAGCAGTACTTC.

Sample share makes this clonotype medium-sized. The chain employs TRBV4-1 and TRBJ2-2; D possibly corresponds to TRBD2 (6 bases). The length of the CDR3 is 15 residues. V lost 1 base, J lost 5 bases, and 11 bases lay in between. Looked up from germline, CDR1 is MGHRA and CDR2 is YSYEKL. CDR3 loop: CASSQVEGWTGELFF. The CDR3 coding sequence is TGCGCCAGCAGCCAAGTGGAGGGATGGACCGGGGAGCTGTTTTTT.

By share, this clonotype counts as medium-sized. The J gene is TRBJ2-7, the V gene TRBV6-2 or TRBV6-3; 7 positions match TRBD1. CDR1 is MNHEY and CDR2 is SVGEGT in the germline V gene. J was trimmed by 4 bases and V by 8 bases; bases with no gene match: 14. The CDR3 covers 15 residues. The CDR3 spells CASDRPGTDQYEQYF. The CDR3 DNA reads TGTGCCAGCGACCGACCTGGGACAGACCAATACGAGCAGTACTTC.

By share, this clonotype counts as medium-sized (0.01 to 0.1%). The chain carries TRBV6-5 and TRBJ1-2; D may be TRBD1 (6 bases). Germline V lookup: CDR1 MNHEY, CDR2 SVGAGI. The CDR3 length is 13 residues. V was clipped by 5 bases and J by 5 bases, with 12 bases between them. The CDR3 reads CASSRGTEYGYTF. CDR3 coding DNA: TGTGCCAGCAGTAGGGGGACGGAGTATGGCTACACCTTC.

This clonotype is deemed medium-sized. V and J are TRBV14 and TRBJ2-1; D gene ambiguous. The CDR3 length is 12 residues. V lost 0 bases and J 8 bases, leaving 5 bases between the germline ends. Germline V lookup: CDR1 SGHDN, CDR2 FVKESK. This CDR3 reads CASSQDRYEQFF. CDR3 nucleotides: TGTGCCAGCAGCCAAGATCGGTATGAGCAGTTCTTC.

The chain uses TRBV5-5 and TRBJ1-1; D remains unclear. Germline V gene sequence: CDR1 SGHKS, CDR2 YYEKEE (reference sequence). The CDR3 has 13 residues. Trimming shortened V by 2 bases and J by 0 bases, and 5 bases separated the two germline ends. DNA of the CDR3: TGTGCCAGCAGCTTTTGGGTGAACACTGAAGCTTTCTTT. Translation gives CASSFWVNTEAFF.

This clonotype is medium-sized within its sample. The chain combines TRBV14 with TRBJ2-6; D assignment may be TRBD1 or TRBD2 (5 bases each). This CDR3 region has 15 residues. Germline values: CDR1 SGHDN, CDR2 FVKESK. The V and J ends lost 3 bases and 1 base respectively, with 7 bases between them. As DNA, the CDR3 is TGTGCCAGCAGCCAGGGGGTTTCTGGGGCCAACGTCCTGACTTTC. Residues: CASSQGVSGANVLTF.

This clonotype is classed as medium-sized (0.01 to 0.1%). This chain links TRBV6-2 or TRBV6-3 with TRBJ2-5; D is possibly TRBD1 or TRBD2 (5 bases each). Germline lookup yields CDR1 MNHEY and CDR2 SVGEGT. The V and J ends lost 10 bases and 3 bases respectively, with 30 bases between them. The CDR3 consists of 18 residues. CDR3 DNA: TGTGCCATCTCCCAGCGGACCTTCCGGGACGGAAACAAAGAGACCCAGTACTTC. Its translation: CAISQRTFRDGNKETQYF.

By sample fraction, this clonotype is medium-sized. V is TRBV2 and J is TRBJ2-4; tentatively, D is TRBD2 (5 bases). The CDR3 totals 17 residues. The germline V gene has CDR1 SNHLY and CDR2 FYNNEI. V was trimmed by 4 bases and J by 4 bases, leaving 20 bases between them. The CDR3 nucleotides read TGTGCCAGCAGTGTGGAGATGAGAGGGAGCCTGAAAAACATTCAGTACTTC. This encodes CASSVEMRGSLKNIQYF.

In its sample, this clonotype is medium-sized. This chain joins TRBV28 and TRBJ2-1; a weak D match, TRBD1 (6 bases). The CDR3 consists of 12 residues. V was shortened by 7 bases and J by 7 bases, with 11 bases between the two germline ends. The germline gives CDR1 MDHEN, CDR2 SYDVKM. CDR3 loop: CASNLRGNEQFF. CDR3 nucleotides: TGTGCCAGCAATCTAAGGGGGAATGAGCAGTTCTTC. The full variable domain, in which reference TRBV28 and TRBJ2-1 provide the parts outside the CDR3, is DVKVTQSSRYLVKRTGEKVFLECVQDMDHENMFWYRQDPGLGLRLIYFSYDVKMKEKGDIPEGYSVSREKKERFSLILESASTNQTSMYLCASNLRGNEQFFGPGTRLTVL.

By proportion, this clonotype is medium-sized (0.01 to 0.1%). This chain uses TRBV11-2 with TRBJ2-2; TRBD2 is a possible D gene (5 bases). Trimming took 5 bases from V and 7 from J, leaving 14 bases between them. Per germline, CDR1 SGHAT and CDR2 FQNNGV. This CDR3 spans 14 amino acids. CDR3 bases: TGTGCCAGCAGCCTCCCGGGGTTGGGCGGGGAGCTGTTTTTT. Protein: CASSLPGLGGELFF.

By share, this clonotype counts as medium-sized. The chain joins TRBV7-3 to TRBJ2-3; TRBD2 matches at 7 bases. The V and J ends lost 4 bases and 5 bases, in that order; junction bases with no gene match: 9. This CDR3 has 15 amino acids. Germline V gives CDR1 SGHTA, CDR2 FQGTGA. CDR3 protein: CASSSTGTGGDTQYF. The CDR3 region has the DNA TGTGCCAGCAGCTCAACCGGGACGGGGGGAGATACGCAGTATTTT.

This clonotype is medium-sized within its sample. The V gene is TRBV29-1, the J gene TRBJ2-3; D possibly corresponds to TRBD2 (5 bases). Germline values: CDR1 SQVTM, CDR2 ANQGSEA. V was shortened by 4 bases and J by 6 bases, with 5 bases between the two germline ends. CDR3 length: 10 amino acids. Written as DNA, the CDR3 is TGCAGCGTTGGAGGGGATACGCAGTATTTT. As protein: CSVGGDTQYF.

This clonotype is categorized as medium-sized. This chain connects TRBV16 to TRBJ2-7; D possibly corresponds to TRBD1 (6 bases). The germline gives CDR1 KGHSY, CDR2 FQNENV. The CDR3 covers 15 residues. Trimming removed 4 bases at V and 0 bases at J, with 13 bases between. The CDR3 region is CASSPLGQSSYEQYF. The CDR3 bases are TGTGCCAGCAGCCCCCTCGGACAGAGCTCCTACGAGCAGTACTTC. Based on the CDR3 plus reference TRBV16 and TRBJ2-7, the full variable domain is GEEVAQTPKHLVRGEGQKAKLYCAPIKGHSYVFWYQQVLKNEFKFLISFQNENVFDETGMPKERFSAKCLPNSPCSLEIQATKLEDSAVYFCASSPLGQSSYEQYFGPGTRLTVT.

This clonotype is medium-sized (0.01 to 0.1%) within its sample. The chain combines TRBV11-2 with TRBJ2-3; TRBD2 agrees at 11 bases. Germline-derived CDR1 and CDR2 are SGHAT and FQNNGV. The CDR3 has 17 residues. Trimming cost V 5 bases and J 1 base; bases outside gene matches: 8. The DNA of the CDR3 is TGTGCCAGCAGCGTTAGCGGGAGGGTGCAAGGCACAGATACGCAGTATTTT. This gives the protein CASSVSGRVQGTDTQYF.

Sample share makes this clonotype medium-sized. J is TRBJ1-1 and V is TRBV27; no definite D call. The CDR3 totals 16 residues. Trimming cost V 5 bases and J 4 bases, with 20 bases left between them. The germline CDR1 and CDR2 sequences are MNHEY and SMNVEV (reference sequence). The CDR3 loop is CASSPYMKGYGTEAFF. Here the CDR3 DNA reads TGTGCCAGCAGTCCCTATATGAAAGGGTACGGCACTGAAGCTTTCTTT.

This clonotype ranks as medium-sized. The DNA for the CDR3 is TGTGCCAGCAGTTTACGGGACCGCACAGATACGCAGTATTTT. Translation: CASSLRDRTDTQYF. V usage is TRBV28 and J usage is TRBJ2-3, with D possibly being TRBD1 or TRBD2 (5 bases each). The CDR3 consists of 14 residues. V shed 2 bases and J shed 1 base, with 7 bases lying between them. Germline loops: CDR1 MDHEN, CDR2 SYDVKM.

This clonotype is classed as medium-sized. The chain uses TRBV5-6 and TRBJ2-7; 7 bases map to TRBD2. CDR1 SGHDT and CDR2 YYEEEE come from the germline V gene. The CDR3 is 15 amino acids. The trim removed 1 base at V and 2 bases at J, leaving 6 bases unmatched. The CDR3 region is CASSLRPSGAYEQYF. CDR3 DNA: TGTGCCAGCAGCTTGAGGCCTAGCGGTGCCTACGAGCAGTACTTC.

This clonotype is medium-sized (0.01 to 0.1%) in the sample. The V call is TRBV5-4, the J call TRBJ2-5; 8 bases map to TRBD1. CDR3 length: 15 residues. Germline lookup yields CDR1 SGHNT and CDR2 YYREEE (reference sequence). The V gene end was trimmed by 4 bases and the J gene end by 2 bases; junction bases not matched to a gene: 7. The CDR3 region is CASSPGGTGQETQYF. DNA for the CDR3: TGTGCCAGCAGCCCTGGGGGGACAGGACAAGAGACCCAGTACTTC.